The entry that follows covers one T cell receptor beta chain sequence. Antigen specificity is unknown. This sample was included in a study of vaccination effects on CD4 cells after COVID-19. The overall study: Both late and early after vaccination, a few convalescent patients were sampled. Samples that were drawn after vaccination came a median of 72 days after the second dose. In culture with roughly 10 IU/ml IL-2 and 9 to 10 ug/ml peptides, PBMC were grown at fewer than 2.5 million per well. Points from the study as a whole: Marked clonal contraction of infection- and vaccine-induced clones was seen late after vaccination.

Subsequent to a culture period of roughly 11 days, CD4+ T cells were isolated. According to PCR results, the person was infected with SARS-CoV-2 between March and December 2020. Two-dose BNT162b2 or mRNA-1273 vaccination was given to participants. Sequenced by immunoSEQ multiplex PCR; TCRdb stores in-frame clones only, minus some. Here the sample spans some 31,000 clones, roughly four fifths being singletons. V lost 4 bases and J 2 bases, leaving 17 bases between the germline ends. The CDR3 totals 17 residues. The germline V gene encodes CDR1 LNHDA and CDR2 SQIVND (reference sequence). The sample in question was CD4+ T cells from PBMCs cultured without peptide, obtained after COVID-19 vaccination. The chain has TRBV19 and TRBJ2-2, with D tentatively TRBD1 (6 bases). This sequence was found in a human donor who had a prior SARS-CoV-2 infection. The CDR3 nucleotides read TGTGCCAGTAGTACGGCAACAGGGCGACCAAACACCGGGGAGCTGTTTTTT. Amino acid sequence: CASSTATGRPNTGELFF.